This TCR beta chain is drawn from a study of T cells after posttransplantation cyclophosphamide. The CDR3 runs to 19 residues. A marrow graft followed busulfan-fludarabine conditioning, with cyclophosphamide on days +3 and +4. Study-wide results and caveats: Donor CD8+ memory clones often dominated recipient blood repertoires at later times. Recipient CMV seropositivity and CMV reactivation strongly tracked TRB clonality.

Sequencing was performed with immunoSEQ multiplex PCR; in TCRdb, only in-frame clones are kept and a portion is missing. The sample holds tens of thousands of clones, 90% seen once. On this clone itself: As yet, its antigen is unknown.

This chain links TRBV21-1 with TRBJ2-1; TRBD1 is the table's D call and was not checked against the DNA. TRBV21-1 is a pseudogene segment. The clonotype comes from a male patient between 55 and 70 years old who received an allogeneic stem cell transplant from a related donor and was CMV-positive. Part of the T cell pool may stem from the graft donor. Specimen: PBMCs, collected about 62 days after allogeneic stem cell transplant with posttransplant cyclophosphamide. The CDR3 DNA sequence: TGTGCCGGACTTCGACAAGTGACCCCACCGGGACAAATCATCAATGAGCAGTTCTTC. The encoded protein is CAGLRQVTPPGQIINEQFF.